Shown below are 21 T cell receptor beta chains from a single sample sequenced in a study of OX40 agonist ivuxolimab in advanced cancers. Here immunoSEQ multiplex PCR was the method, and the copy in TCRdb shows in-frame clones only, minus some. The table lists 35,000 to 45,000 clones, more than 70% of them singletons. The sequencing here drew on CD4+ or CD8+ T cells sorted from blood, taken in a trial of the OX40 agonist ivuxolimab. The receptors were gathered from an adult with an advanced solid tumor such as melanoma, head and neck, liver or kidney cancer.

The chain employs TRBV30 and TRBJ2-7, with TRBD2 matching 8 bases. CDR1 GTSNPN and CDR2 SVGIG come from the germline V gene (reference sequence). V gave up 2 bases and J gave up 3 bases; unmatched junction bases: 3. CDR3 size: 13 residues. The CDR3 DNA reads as TGTGCCTGGAGTCGGGGGGGAGGCTACGAGCAGTACTTC. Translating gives CAWSRGGGYEQYF. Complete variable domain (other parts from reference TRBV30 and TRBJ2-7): SQTIHQWPATLVQPVGSPLSLECTVEGTSNPNLYWYRQAAGRGLQLLFYSVGIGQISSEVPQNLSASRPQDRQFILSSKKLLLSDSGFYLCAWSRGGGYEQYFGPGTRLTVT.

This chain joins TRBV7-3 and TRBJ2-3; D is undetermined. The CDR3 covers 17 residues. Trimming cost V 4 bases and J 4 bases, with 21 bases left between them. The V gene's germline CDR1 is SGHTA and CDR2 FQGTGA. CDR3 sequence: CASSSTGRMWAADTQYF. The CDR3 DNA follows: TGTGCCAGCAGCTCAACCGGACGTATGTGGGCCGCAGATACGCAGTATTTT.

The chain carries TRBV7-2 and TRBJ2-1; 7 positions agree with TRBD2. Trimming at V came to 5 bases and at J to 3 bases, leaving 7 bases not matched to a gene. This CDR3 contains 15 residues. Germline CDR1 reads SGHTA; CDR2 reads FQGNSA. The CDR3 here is CASSKSGVGYNEQFF. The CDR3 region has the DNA TGTGCCAGCAGCAAAAGCGGGGTTGGCTACAATGAGCAGTTCTTC.

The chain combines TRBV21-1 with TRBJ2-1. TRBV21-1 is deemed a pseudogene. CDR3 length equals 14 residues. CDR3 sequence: CASSKIRVMDEQFF. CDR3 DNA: TGTGCCAGCAGCAAAATAAGGGTCATGGATGAGCAGTTCTTC.

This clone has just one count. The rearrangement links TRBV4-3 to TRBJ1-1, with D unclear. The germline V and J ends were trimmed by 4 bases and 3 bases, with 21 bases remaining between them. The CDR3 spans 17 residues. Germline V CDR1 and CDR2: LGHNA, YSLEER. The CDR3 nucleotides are TGCGCCAGCAGCCCCCGGCCGCCAGAAGCAACCTACACTGAAGCTTTCTTT. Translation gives CASSPRPPEATYTEAFF.

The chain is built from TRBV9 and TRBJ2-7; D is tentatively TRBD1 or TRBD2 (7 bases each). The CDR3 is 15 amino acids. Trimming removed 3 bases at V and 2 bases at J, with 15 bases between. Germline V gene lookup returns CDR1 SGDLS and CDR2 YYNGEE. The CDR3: CASSAQGGKAYEQYF. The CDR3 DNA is TGTGCCAGCAGCGCTCAGGGGGGGAAGGCCTACGAGCAGTACTTC.

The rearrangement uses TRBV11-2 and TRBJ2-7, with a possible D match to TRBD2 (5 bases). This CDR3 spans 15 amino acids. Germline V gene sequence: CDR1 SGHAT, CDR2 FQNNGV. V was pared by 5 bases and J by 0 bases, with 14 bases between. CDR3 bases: TGTGCCAGCAGCCGAGGGATCCCCCCCTCCTACGAGCAGTACGTC. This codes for CASSRGIPPSYEQYV.

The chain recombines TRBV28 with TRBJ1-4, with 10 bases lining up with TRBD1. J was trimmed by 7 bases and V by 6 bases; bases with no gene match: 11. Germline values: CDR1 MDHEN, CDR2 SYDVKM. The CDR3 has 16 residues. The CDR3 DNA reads TGTGCCAGCAGCCCCGGGACAGGGGCGAGTCGTGAAAAACTGTTTTTT. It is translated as CASSPGTGASREKLFF.

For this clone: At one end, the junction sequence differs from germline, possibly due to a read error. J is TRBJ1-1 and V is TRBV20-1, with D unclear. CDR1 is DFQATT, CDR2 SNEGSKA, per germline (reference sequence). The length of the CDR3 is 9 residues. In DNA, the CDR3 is TGCAGTGCTAGAGTCTTCGGAGGCTTT. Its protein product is CSARVFGGF.

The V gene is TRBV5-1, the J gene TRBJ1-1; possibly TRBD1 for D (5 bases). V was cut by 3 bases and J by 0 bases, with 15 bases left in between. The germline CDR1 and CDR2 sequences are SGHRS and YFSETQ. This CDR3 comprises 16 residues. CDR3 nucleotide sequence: TGCGCCAGCAGCTCTGGATCGCGGGGCTTGAACACTGAAGCTTTCTTT. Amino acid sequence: CASSSGSRGLNTEAFF.

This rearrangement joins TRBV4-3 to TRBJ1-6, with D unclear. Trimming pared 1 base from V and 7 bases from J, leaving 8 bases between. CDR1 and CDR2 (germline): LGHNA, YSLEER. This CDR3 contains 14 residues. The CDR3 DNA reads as TGCGCCAGCAGCCAAGGGCCGAGGAATTCACCCCTCCACTTT. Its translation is CASSQGPRNSPLHF.

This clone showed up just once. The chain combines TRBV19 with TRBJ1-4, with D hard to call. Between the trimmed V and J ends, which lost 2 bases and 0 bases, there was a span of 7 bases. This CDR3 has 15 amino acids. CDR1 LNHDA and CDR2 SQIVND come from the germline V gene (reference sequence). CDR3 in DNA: TGTGCCAGTAGTATACGGGGAGCAACTAATGAAAAACTGTTTTTT. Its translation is CASSIRGATNEKLFF.

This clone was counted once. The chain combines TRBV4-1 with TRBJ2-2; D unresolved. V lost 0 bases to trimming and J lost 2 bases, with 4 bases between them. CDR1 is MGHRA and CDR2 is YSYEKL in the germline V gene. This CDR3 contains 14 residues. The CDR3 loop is CASSQELNTGELFF. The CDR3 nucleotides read TGCGCCAGCAGCCAAGAACTAAACACCGGGGAGCTGTTTTTT.

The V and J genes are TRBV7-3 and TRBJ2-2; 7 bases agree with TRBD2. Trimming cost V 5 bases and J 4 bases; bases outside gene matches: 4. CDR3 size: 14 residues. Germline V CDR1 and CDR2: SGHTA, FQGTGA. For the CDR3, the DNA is TGTGCCAGCAGCCGGACTAGTGGCACCGGGGAGCTGTTTTTT. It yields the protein CASSRTSGTGELFF.

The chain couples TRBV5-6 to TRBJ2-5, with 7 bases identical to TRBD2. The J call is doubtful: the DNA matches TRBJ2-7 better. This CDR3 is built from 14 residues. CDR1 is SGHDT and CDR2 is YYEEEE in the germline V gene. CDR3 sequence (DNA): TGTGCCAGCAGCTTGGGCGGGGGAAGCTACGAGCAGTACTTC. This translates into CASSLGGGSYEQYF.

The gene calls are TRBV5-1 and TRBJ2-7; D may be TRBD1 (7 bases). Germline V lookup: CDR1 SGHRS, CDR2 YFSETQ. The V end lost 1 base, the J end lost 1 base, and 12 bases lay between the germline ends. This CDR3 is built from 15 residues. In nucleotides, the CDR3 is TGCGCCAGCAGCTTGAGGGCAGGGGGGTCCTACGAGCAGTACTTC. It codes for CASSLRAGGSYEQYF.

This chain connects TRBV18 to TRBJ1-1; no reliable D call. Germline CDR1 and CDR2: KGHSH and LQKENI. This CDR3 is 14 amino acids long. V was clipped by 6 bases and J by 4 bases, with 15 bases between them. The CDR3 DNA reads TGTGCCAGCTCGTCCGGCATCGGATCCACTGAAGCTTTCTTT. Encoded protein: CASSSGIGSTEAFF.

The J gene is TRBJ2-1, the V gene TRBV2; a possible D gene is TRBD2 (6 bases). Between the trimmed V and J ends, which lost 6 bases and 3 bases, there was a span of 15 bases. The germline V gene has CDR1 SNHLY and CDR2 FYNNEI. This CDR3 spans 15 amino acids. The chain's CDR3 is CASSPFGGDYNEQFF. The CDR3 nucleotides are TGTGCCAGCAGCCCTTTTGGAGGGGACTACAATGAGCAGTTCTTC.

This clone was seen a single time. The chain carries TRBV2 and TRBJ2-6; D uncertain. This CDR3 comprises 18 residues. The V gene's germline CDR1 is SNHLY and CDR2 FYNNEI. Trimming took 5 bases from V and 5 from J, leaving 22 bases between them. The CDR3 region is CASSLSNYRYSRANVLTF. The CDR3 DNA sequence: TGTGCCAGCAGTTTGTCAAATTACCGATACAGTCGGGCCAACGTCCTGACTTTC. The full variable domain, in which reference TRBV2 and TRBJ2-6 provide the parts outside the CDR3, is EPEVTQTPSHQVTQMGQEVILRCVPISNHLYFYWYRQILGQKVEFLVSFYNNEISEKSEIFDDQFSVERPDGSNFTLKIRSTKLEDSAMYFCASSLSNYRYSRANVLTFGAGSRLTVL.

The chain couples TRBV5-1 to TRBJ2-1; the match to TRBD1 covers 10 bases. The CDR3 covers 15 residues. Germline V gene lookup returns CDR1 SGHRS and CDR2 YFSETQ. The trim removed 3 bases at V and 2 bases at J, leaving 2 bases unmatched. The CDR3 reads CASSSGQGAYNEQFF. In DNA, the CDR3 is TGCGCCAGCAGCTCCGGACAGGGGGCCTACAATGAGCAGTTCTTC. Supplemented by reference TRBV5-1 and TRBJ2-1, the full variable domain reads KAGVTQTPRYLIKTRGQQVTLSCSPISGHRSVSWYQQTPGQGLQFLFEYFSETQRNKGNFPGRFSGRQFSNSRSEMNVSTLELGDSALYLCASSSGQGAYNEQFFGPGTRLTVL.

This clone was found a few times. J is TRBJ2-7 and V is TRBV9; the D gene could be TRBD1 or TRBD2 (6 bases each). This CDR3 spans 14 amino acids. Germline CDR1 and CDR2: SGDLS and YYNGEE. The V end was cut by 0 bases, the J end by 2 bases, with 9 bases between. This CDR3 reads CASSVAGAPYEQYF. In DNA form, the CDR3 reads TGTGCCAGCAGCGTAGCGGGGGCGCCCTACGAGCAGTACTTC.